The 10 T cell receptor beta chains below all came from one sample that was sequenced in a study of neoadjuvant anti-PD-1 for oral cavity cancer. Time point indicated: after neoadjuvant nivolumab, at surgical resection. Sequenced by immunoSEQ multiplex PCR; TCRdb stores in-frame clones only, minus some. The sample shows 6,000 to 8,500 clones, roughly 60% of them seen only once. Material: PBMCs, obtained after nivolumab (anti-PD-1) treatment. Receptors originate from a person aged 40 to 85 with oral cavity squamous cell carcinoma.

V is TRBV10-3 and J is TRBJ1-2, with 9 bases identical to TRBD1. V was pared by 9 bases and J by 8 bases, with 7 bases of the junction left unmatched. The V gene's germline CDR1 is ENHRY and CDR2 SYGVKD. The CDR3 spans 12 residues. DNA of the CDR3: TGTGCCATTATGACAGGGGGAATGGGCTACACCTTC. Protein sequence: CAIMTGGMGYTF.

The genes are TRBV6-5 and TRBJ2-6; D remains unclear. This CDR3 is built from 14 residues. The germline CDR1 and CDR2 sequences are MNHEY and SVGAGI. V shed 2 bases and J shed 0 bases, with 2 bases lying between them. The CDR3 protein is CASSYNSGANVLTF. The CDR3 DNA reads TGTGCCAGCAGTTACAACTCTGGGGCCAACGTCCTGACTTTC.

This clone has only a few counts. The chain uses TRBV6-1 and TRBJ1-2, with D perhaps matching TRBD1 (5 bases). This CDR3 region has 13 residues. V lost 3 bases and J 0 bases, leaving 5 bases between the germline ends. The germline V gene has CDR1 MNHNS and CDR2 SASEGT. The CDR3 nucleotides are TGTGCCAGCAGTGAGGGGGCTAACTATGGCTACACCTTC. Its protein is CASSEGANYGYTF.

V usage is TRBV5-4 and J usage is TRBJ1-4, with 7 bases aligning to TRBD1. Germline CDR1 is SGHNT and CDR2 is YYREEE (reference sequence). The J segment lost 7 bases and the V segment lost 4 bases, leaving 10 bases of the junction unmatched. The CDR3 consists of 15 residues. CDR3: CASSNRQGASEKLFF. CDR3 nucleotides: TGTGCCAGCAGCAACCGACAGGGCGCGAGTGAAAAACTGTTTTTT.

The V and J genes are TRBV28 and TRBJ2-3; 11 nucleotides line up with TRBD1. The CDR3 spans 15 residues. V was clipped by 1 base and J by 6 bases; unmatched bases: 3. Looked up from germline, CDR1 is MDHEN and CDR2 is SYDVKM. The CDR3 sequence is CASSLSDRGRDTQYF. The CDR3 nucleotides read TGTGCCAGCAGTTTATCGGACAGGGGGCGGGATACGCAGTATTTT.

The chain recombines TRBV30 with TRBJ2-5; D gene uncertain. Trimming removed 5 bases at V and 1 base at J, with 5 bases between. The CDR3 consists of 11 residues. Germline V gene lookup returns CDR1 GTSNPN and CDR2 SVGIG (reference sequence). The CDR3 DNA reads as TGTGCCTGGCACGGCCAAGAGACCCAGTACTTC. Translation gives CAWHGQETQYF. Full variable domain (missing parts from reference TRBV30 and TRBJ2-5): SQTIHQWPATLVQPVGSPLSLECTVEGTSNPNLYWYRQAAGRGLQLLFYSVGIGQISSEVPQNLSASRPQDRQFILSSKKLLLSDSGFYLCAWHGQETQYFGPGTRLLVL.

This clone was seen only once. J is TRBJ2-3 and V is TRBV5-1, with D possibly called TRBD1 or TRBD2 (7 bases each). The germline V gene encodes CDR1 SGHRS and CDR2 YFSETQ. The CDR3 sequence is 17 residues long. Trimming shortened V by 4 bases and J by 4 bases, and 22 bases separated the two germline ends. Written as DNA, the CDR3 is TGCGCCAGCAGCCCCCGGGGGACAGCGGGACGGGCAGATACGCAGTATTTT. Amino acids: CASSPRGTAGRADTQYF.

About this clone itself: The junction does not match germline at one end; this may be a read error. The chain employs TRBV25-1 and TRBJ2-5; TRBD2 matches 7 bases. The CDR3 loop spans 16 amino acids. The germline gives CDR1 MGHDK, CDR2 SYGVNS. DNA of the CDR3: TGTGCCAGCAGTGAATCGGCGGGGGTTCACCAGGAGACCCAGTACTTC. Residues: CASSESAGVHQETQYF. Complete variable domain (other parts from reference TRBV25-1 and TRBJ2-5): EADIYQTPRYLVIGTGKKITLECSQTMGHDKMYWYQQDPGMELHLIHYSYGVNSTEKGDLSSESTVSRIRTEHFPLTLESARPSHTSQYLCASSESAGVHQETQYFGPGTRLLVL.

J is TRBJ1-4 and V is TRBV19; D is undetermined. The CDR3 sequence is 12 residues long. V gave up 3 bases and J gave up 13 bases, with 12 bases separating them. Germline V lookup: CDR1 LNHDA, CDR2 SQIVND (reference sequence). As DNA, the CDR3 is TGTGCCAGTAGTATGACTGACCGCGCACTGTTTTTT. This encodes CASSMTDRALFF.

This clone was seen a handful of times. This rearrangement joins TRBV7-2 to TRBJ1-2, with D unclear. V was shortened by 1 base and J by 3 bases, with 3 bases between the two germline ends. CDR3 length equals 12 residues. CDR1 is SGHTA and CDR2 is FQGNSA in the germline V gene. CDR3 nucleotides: TGTGCCAGCAGCTTAGAACACTATGGCTACACCTTC. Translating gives CASSLEHYGYTF.